These 14 T cell receptor beta chains were sequenced from one sample in a study of T cells in Graves' hyperthyroidism and ophthalmopathy. TCR beta CDR3 regions were amplified from RNA transcripts. With the HTBI primer set, the TCR CDR3 went through a first round of RT-PCR. MiXCR was run by TCRdb on the multiplex PCR reads, yielding one entry per CDR3 protein. The sample consists of fewer than 650,000 distinct CDR3 sequences, 14% of them appearing once. Material: blood. These receptor sequences come from a woman between 35 and 50 years old with Graves' hyperthyroidism.

Many counts were recorded for this clonotype. The chain has TRBV10-3 and TRBJ1-1, with D perhaps matching TRBD1 (6 bases). Trimming removed 7 bases from V and 1 base from J, with 13 bases in between. Germline CDR1 reads ENHRY; CDR2 reads SYGVKD. The CDR3 covers 14 residues. Here the CDR3 DNA reads TGTGCCATCAAACAACAGGGCAGGAACACTGAAGCTTTCTTT. Protein product: CAIKQQGRNTEAFF.

Only one count was recorded for this clonotype. The chain is built from TRBV5-1 and TRBJ2-1, with TRBD2 matching 10 bases. The V segment lost 0 bases and the J segment 5 bases; nucleotides outside the gene matches: 5. Germline values: CDR1 SGHRS, CDR2 YFSETQ. This CDR3 comprises 16 residues. For the CDR3, the DNA is TGCGCCAGCAGCTTGGCGGCTAGCGGGAGCAACAATGAGCAGTTCTTC. Its protein is CASSLAASGSNNEQFF.

This clonotype was recorded many times. The chain links TRBV20-1 to TRBJ2-5; D gene ambiguous. CDR3 length: 13 amino acids. V shed 5 bases and J shed 1 base, with 11 bases lying between them. Germline assignment: CDR1 DFQATT and CDR2 SNEGSKA (reference sequence). The CDR3 DNA sequence: TGCAGTGCTCCATCAACGGGCCAAGAGACCCAGTACTTC. Residues: CSAPSTGQETQYF.

This clonotype has a count of ten or more. The chain couples TRBV2 to TRBJ2-1; a weak D match, TRBD1 (6 bases). With 6 bases removed from V and 2 bases from J, the gap between germline ends came to 14 bases. The CDR3 consists of 15 residues. Germline V gene data show CDR1 as SNHLY and CDR2 as FYNNEI. The CDR3 sequence: CASRIQGLAYNEQFF. Here the CDR3 DNA reads TGTGCCAGCAGGATACAGGGTTTGGCCTACAATGAGCAGTTCTTC.

V usage is TRBV11-1 and J usage is TRBJ2-7, with a weak D call TRBD2 (6 bases). The CDR3 is 14 amino acids. Germline lookup yields CDR1 SGHAT and CDR2 FQDESV (reference sequence). V lost 1 base to trimming and J lost 3 bases, with 10 bases between them. The CDR3 DNA sequence: TGTGCCAGCAGCTTAGTCCCCGGGGGCTACGAGCAGTACTTC. Translating it yields CASSLVPGGYEQYF.

This clonotype was detected many times. The CDR3 DNA follows: TGCAGTGCGGGACCGATGGGCTACACCTTC. Amino acid sequence: CSAGPMGYTF. The chain combines TRBV20-1 with TRBJ1-2; TRBD1 might be the D (5 bases). Trimming pared 6 bases from V and 8 bases from J, leaving 10 bases between. CDR1 and CDR2 (germline): DFQATT, SNEGSKA (reference sequence). CDR3 length equals 10 residues.

The chain employs TRBV11-2 and TRBJ1-4; possible D gene TRBD1, 5 bases. This CDR3 spans 14 amino acids. V was shortened by 4 bases and J by 4 bases, with 10 bases between the two germline ends. Germline V CDR1 and CDR2: SGHAT, FQNNGV. The CDR3 region has the DNA TGTGCCAGCAGCTCGGGGCAGCATAATGAAAAACTGTTTTTT. The encoded protein is CASSSGQHNEKLFF. The full variable domain, rest sourced from reference TRBV11-2 and TRBJ1-4, is EAGVAQSPRYKIIEKRQSVAFWCNPISGHATLYWYQQILGQGPKLLIQFQNNGVVDDSQLPKDRFSAERLKGVDSTLKIQPAKLEDSAVYLCASSSGQHNEKLFFGSGTQLSVL.

The rearrangement joins TRBV10-2 to TRBJ2-3; D is perhaps TRBD2 (5 bases). The V and J ends lost 1 base and 4 bases respectively, with 9 bases between them. The CDR3 has 14 amino acids. Germline loops: CDR1 WSHSY, CDR2 SAAADI. The CDR3 DNA sequence: TGCGCCAGCAGTGAGTGGTCTAGCCCAGATACGCAGTATTTT. It encodes CASSEWSSPDTQYF.

This clonotype was counted many times. The chain is built from TRBV6-1 and TRBJ1-2, with 10 bases lining up with TRBD1. The CDR3 is made up of 13 amino acids. Trimming at V came to 11 bases and at J to 8 bases, leaving 11 bases not matched to a gene. Germline V lookup: CDR1 MNHNS, CDR2 SASEGT. CDR3 sequence (DNA): TGTGCCGTCGGGACAGGGGCCCATAGGGGCTACACCTTC. Its translation: CAVGTGAHRGYTF.

This clonotype was seen many times. The V gene is TRBV10-3, the J gene TRBJ2-3; 12 bases align to TRBD2. This CDR3 has 14 residues. V was clipped by 6 bases and J by 6 bases; unmatched bases: 4. Germline CDR1 reads ENHRY; CDR2 reads SYGVKD. CDR3 sequence reads: CAISKGTSGDTQYF. The CDR3, as DNA: TGTGCCATCAGCAAAGGGACTAGCGGGGATACGCAGTATTTT.

The V gene is TRBV7-9, the J gene TRBJ2-7; 11 bases fit TRBD1. Germline V gene sequence: CDR1 SEHNR, CDR2 FQNEAQ (reference sequence). The CDR3 runs 14 residues. The V and J ends lost 7 bases and 7 bases, in that order; junction bases with no gene match: 9. The CDR3 DNA reads as TGTGCCAGCATCACCGGGACAGGGGGGCGAGAGCAGTACTTC. Amino acid sequence: CASITGTGGREQYF.

This sequence joins TRBV6-1 and TRBJ2-2; D unresolved. CDR1 and CDR2 (germline): MNHNS, SASEGT. The CDR3 is made up of 11 amino acids. V lost 5 bases to trimming and J lost 9 bases, with 7 bases between them. CDR3 protein: CASSRVWELFF. DNA for the CDR3: TGTGCCAGCAGTAGGGTTTGGGAGCTGTTTTTT.

The chain uses TRBV15 and TRBJ1-2; D possibly corresponds to TRBD1 (6 bases). V was trimmed by 0 bases and J by 5 bases, leaving 10 bases between them. In germline, CDR1 is LNHNV, CDR2 YYDKDF (reference sequence). This CDR3 has 14 amino acids. The CDR3 region has the DNA TGTGCCACCAGCAGAGATCTCCAGGGGTATGGCTACACCTTC. The encoded protein is CATSRDLQGYGYTF.

There are many counts of this clonotype. V is TRBV9 and J is TRBJ1-1; a possible D gene is TRBD1 (6 bases). Germline assignment: CDR1 SGDLS and CDR2 YYNGEE. V was shortened by 3 bases and J by 2 bases, with 17 bases between the two germline ends. This CDR3 is 16 amino acids long. This chain's CDR3 is CASSDTGQLRNTEAFF. CDR3 nucleotide sequence: TGTGCCAGCAGCGATACCGGACAGTTAAGAAACACTGAAGCTTTCTTT.